This TCR beta chain was observed in a study of control samples from healthy donors and cancer patients. Clones were sequenced by immunoSEQ multiplex PCR, and TCRdb holds only the in-frame ones, with some missing. Among 95,000 to 100,000 clones listed, 80% to 90% were seen once. The germline gives CDR1 DFQATT, CDR2 SNEGSKA (reference sequence). The V end was cut by 8 bases, the J end by 1 base, with 5 bases between. The CDR3 contains 10 residues. The V gene is TRBV20-1, the J gene TRBJ1-1, with D tentatively TRBD1 (5 bases). This TCR came from a man aged 30 to 45 in good health. The sample comprised blood. The CDR3: CSTGNTEAFF. CDR3 coding DNA: TGCAGTACAGGGAACACTGAAGCTTTCTTT.